This T cell receptor beta chain was identified during a study of shared clonotypes between healthy human individuals. The method was immunoSEQ multiplex PCR; TCRdb's version includes in-frame clones alone and lacks a portion of them. The sample has some 1,600,000 clones, 95% to 99% seen once. The germline gives CDR1 SGHTA, CDR2 FQGNSA. Trimming shortened V by 0 bases and J by 0 bases, and 6 bases separated the two germline ends. The CDR3 loop spans 15 amino acids. Participating donors were healthy, HIV-negative adults free of recent acute infections or vaccinations. Input material: naive CD4+ T cells sorted from blood. Subset of the sample: CD45RA+ positively selected. The TCR sequence derives from a man younger than 45 in good health. The chain joins TRBV7-2 to TRBJ2-1; no definite D call. The CDR3 spells CASSLAPNSYNEQFF. The CDR3 DNA reads as TGTGCCAGCAGCTTAGCGCCAAACTCCTACAATGAGCAGTTCTTC. Full variable domain (missing parts from reference TRBV7-2 and TRBJ2-1): GAGVSQSPSNKVTEKGKDVELRCDPISGHTALYWYRQSLGQGLEFLIYFQGNSAPDKSGLPSDRFSAERTGGSVSTLTIQRTQQEDSAVYLCASSLAPNSYNEQFFGPGTRLTVL.